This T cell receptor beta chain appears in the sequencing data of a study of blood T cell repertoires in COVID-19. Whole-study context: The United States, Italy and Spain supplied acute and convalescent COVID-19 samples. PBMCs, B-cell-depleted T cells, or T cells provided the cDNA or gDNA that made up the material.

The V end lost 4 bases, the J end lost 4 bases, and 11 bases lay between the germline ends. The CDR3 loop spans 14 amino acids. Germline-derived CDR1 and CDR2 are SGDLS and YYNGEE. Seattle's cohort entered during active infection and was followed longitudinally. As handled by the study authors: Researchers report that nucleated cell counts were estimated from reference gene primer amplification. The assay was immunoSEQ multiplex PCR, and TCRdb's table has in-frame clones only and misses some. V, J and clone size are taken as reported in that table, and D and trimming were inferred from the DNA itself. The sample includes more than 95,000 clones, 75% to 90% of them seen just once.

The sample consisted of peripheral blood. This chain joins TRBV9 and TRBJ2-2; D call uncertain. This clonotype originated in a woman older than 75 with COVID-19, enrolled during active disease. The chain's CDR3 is CASSPASLTGELFF. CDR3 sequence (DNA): TGTGCCAGCAGCCCAGCTAGTCTCACCGGGGAGCTGTTTTTT.